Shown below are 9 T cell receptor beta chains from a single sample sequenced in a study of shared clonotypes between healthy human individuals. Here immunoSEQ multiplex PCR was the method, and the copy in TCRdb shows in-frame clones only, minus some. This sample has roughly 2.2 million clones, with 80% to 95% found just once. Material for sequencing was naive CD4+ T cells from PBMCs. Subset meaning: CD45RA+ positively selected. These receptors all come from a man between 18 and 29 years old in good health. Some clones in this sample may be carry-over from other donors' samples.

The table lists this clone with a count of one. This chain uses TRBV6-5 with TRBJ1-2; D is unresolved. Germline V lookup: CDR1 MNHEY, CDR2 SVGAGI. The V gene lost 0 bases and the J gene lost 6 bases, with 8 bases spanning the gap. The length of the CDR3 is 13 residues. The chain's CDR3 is CASSYSGHHGYTF. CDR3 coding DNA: TGTGCCAGCAGTTACTCAGGTCATCATGGCTACACCTTC.

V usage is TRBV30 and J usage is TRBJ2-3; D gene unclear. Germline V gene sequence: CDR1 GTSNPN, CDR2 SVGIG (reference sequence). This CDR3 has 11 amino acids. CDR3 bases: TGTGCTCAAAAAAGCACAGATACGCAGTATTTT. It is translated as CAQKSTDTQYF.

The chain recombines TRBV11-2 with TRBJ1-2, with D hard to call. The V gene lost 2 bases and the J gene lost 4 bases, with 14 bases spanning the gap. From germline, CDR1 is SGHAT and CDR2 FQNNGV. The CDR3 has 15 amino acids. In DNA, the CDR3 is TGTGCCAGCAGCTTACCATTCTCTCCACGCTATGGCTACACCTTC. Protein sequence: CASSLPFSPRYGYTF.

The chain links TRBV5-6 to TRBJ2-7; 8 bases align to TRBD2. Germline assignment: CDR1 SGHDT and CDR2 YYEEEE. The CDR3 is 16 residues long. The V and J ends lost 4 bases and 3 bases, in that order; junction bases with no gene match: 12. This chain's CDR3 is CASSRFLAGWVYEQYF. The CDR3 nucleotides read TGTGCCAGCAGCCGATTCCTAGCGGGTTGGGTCTACGAGCAGTACTTC.

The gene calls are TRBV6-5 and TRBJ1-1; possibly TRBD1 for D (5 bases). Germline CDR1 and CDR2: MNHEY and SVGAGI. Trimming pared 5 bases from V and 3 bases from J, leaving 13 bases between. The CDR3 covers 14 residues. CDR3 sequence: CASSRGPRDTEAFF. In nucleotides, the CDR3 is TGTGCCAGCAGTCGGGGACCAAGGGACACTGAAGCTTTCTTT.

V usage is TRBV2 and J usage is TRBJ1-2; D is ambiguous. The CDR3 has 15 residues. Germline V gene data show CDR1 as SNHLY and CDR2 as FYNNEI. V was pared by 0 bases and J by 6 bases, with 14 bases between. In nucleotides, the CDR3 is TGTGCCAGCAGTGAAGCTCTGTATTCCTGGGATGGCTACACCTTC. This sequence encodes CASSEALYSWDGYTF.

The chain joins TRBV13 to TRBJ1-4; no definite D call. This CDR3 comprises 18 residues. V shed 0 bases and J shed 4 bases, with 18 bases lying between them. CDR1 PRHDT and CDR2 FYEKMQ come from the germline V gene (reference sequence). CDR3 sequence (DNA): TGTGCCAGCAGCTTAGGGGGCGGATCCCGGCCGAATAATGAAAAACTGTTTTTT. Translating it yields CASSLGGGSRPNNEKLFF.

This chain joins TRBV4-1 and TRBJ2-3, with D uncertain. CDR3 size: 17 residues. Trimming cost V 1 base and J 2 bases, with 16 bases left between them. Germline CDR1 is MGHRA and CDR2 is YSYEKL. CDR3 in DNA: TGCGCCAGCAGCCAAGCAGTGGGCCCTCTAAACACAGATACGCAGTATTTT. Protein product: CASSQAVGPLNTDTQYF.

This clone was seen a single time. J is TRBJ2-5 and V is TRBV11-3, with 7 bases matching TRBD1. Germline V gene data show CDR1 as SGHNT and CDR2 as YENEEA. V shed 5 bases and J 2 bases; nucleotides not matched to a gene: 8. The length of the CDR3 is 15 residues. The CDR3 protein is CASSRQGTEQETQYF. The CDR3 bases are TGTGCCAGCAGCCGACAAGGGACAGAACAAGAGACCCAGTACTTC.